What follows are 26 T cell receptor beta chains derived from one specimen sequenced in a study of blood T cells in healthy people across ages. A J-beta primer mix and a sample-barcoded 5' primer were used in a second PCR of roughly 6 to 11 cycles. A single record per CDR3 protein comes from TCRdb applying MiXCR to the 5' RACE reads. The repertoire holds 600,000 or so distinct CDR3 sequences, with less than 35% as singletons. The sample taken for sequencing was blood. All receptors derive from an elderly woman in good health.

This chain links TRBV9 with TRBJ1-4; the D gene is possibly TRBD1 (6 bases). Germline V gives CDR1 SGDLS, CDR2 YYNGEE. The ends were cut back, 4 bases at V and 4 bases at J, with 14 bases in the middle. The CDR3 length is 15 residues. DNA for the CDR3: TGTGCCAGCAGCCCCCGGGACACTTATAATGAAAAACTGTTTTTT. Protein: CASSPRDTYNEKLFF.

In regard to this clonotype: With a much larger clone just one base away, this may be a read error. This sequence joins TRBV5-1 and TRBJ2-7; TRBD1 is a possible D gene (6 bases). This CDR3 has 13 residues. Germline V lookup: CDR1 SGHRS, CDR2 YFSETQ. V was trimmed by 4 bases and J by 4 bases, leaving 12 bases between them. The CDR3 sequence is CASSPEGGYEQYF. In DNA form, the CDR3 reads TGCGCCAGCAGCCCGGAAGGGGGTTACGAGCAGTACTTC.

Regarding this clonotype: One base away lies a much larger clone, so this may be a sequencing read error. The chain links TRBV7-2 to TRBJ2-5; TRBD1 matches at 8 bases. The better agreement between TRBJ2-7 and the DNA end casts doubt on the J call. This CDR3 has 14 residues. The germline gives CDR1 SGHTA, CDR2 FQGNSA. DNA of the CDR3: TGTGCCAGCAGCTTAACCCAGGGGGCCTTCGAGCAGTACTTC. This gives the protein CASSLTQGAFEQYF.

This clonotype was counted only a few times. The V and J genes are TRBV4-3 and TRBJ2-1; D unresolved. Germline CDR1 reads LGHNA; CDR2 reads YSLEER. V gave up 1 base and J gave up 6 bases, with 10 bases separating them. The CDR3 runs to 14 residues. This chain's CDR3 is CASSQAVRSNEQFF. The CDR3, as DNA: TGCGCCAGCAGCCAAGCTGTCCGGTCCAATGAGCAGTTCTTC.

The count of this clonotype is one. An end of the junction does not agree with germline; a read error may underlie this. V gene TRBV5-1 combines with J gene TRBJ1-2; possibly TRBD1 for D (6 bases). CDR3 size: 14 residues. Germline assignment: CDR1 SGHRS and CDR2 YFSETQ. DNA of the CDR3: TGCGCCAGCAGCTTTGGACAGAGAGACTATGGCTATACCTTC. Encoded protein: CASSFGQRDYGYTF.

This clonotype appeared a few times. It may be a read error: a sequence one base away is much more abundant. This chain links TRBV9 with TRBJ1-2; 7 bases match TRBD1. This CDR3 spans 13 amino acids. Germline-derived CDR1 and CDR2 are SGDLS and YYNGEE. CDR3: CAGSVGTGDGYTF. The CDR3 nucleotides are TGTGCCGGCAGCGTAGGTACAGGGGATGGCTACACCTTC.

This clonotype was recorded once. Here the CDR3 DNA reads TGTGCCAGCAGCTTGGGGCAGCCTTGGAACACCGGGGAGCTGTTTTTT. Translation: CASSLGQPWNTGELFF. This chain links TRBV5-4 with TRBJ2-2; D gene uncertain. This CDR3 spans 16 amino acids. Looked up from germline, CDR1 is SGHNT and CDR2 is YYREEE (reference sequence). V was cut by 0 bases and J by 1 base, with 10 bases left in between.

In regard to this clonotype: It may be a read error: a sequence one base away is much more abundant. V is TRBV7-3 and J is TRBJ2-6; 12 bases fit TRBD1. This CDR3 region has 17 residues. CDR1 is SGHTA and CDR2 is FQGTGA in the germline V gene. This chain's CDR3 is CACSSGTGGAGANVLTF. Written as DNA, the CDR3 is TGTGCCTGCAGCTCGGGGACAGGGGGCGCCGGGGCCAACGTCCTGACTTTC. Full variable domain (rest looked up from reference TRBV7-3 and TRBJ2-6): GAGVSQTPSNKVTEKGKYVELRCDPISGHTALYWYRQSLGQGPEFLIYFQGTGAADDSGLPNDRFFAVRPEGSVSTLKIQRTERGDSAVYLCACSSGTGGAGANVLTFGAGSRLTVL.

This chain connects TRBV20-1 to TRBJ2-2; tentatively, D is TRBD1 or TRBD2 (6 bases each). CDR3 length: 14 residues. Germline CDR1 and CDR2: DFQATT and SNEGSKA (reference sequence). V lost 3 bases to trimming and J lost 5 bases, with 13 bases between them. CDR3 coding DNA: TGCAGTGCTAGTTTGGGGGGCCGGACCGGGGAGCTGTTTTTT. Amino acid sequence: CSASLGGRTGELFF.

This clonotype was found many times. CDR3 region: CASSYQNEKLFF. CDR3 bases: TGTGCCAGCAGCTATCAGAATGAAAAACTGTTTTTT. This chain connects TRBV7-9 to TRBJ1-4; D unresolved. Between the trimmed V and J ends, which lost 4 bases and 5 bases, there was a span of 5 bases. CDR3 size: 12 residues. CDR1 and CDR2 from the germline V gene are SEHNR and FQNEAQ (reference sequence).

On this clonotype itself: The CDR3 does not end in the conserved phenylalanine or tryptophan, so this is likely a read error. This chain links TRBV12-3 or TRBV12-4 with TRBJ1-2; the D is unclear. Trimming pared 4 bases from V and 7 bases from J, leaving 10 bases between. CDR3 length: 12 residues. DNA of the CDR3: TGTGCCAGCAGTTGCGGTGGGTTTGGCTACACCGTC. Its protein product is CASSCGGFGYTV.

This clonotype has ten or more counts. This chain links TRBV7-8 with TRBJ2-7; maybe TRBD2 (5 bases). Germline lookup yields CDR1 SGHVS and CDR2 FQNEAQ. The V gene lost 2 bases and the J gene lost 5 bases, with 7 bases spanning the gap. This CDR3 is 12 amino acids long. The CDR3 reads CASSLYGNEQYF. In DNA form, the CDR3 reads TGTGCCAGCAGCTTATACGGGAACGAGCAGTACTTC.

Turning to this clonotype: A much more abundant neighbour one base away suggests this may be a read error. The chain uses TRBV10-3 and TRBJ2-3, with TRBD1 matching 8 bases. The length of the CDR3 is 15 residues. V trimming: 10 bases; J trimming: 1 base; junction bases outside the gene matches: 10. Looked up from germline, CDR1 is ENHRY and CDR2 is SYGVKD. CDR3 loop: CATSAGTGGTDTQYF. The CDR3 bases are TGTGCCACCAGCGCCGGGACAGGAGGCACAGATACGCAGTATTTT.

Many counts were recorded for this clonotype. This rearrangement joins TRBV2 to TRBJ1-2; TRBD1 matches at 7 bases. J gave up 4 bases and V 6 bases, and 8 bases lay outside the gene matches. Looked up from germline, CDR1 is SNHLY and CDR2 is FYNNEI. The length of the CDR3 is 14 residues. The CDR3 DNA follows: TGTGCCAGCAGGAGAATTACAGGGGCCTATGGCTACACCTTC. It codes for CASRRITGAYGYTF.

The chain employs TRBV12-3 or TRBV12-4 and TRBJ2-1, with D possibly matching TRBD2 (6 bases). The CDR3 is 15 residues long. V lost 5 bases, J lost 8 bases, and 19 bases lay in between. CDR3 in amino acids: CASSPTGLTMDEQFF. The CDR3 DNA follows: TGTGCCAGCAGTCCCACGGGACTGACTATGGATGAGCAGTTCTTC.

In its sample, this clonotype was seen many times. The chain's CDR3 is CSAQTWGEKLFF. The CDR3 DNA reads TGCAGTGCCCAGACCTGGGGGGAAAAACTGTTTTTT. The V gene is TRBV20-1, the J gene TRBJ1-4; D may be TRBD1 (5 bases). V was clipped by 6 bases and J by 8 bases, with 13 bases between them. The CDR3 extends over 12 amino acids. CDR1 is DFQATT, CDR2 SNEGSKA, per germline (reference sequence).

The rearrangement uses TRBV12-3 or TRBV12-4 and TRBJ1-5; possible D gene TRBD1, 5 bases. V was shortened by 3 bases and J by 4 bases, with 13 bases between the two germline ends. This CDR3 region has 15 residues. CDR3 coding DNA: TGTGCCAGCAGTTTCGGAGGGGTGGGAAATCAGCCCCAGCATTTT. It specifies CASSFGGVGNQPQHF.

With regard to this clonotype: Since a much larger clone is just one base distant, this may be a read error. The chain carries TRBV6-1 and TRBJ2-7; the D is unclear. This CDR3 has 13 amino acids. CDR1 is MNHNS and CDR2 is SASEGT in the germline V gene. V lost 4 bases and J 0 bases, leaving 7 bases between the germline ends. In nucleotides, the CDR3 is TGTGCCAGCAGTGCGGTGAGCTCCTACGAGCAGTACTTC. Amino acid sequence: CASSAVSSYEQYF.

This clonotype was found many times. The chain combines TRBV27 with TRBJ2-1; possible D gene TRBD1, 6 bases. The germline gives CDR1 MNHEY, CDR2 SMNVEV (reference sequence). CDR3 size: 13 residues. V lost 7 bases to trimming and J lost 9 bases, with 16 bases between them. The CDR3 is CASTSPDRTEQFF. The CDR3 region has the DNA TGTGCCAGCACTTCTCCAGACAGGACTGAGCAGTTCTTC.

The chain uses TRBV20-1 and TRBJ2-5, with TRBD2 as a possible D gene (5 bases). The DNA end favors TRBJ2-7, so the J call may be wrong. The germline V gene has CDR1 DFQATT and CDR2 SNEGSKA (reference sequence). This CDR3 has 12 residues. The DNA for the CDR3 is TGCAGTGCTTGGACTCCTTTGGACGAGCAGTACTTC. Translated, it gives CSAWTPLDEQYF.

This clonotype showed up many times. The chain's CDR3 is CASRRLAGGSVEQFF. CDR3 in DNA: TGTGCCAGCAGAAGACTAGCGGGGGGGTCAGTTGAGCAGTTCTTC. V is TRBV7-2 and J is TRBJ2-1, with 14 nucleotides matching TRBD2. This CDR3 is built from 15 residues. Per the germline V gene, CDR1 is SGHTA and CDR2 is FQGNSA. The V segment lost 6 bases and the J segment 9 bases; nucleotides outside the gene matches: 7.

This clonotype was counted many times. The chain carries TRBV9 and TRBJ2-3, with 11 bases identical to TRBD2. Germline values: CDR1 SGDLS, CDR2 YYNGEE. CDR3 length: 16 amino acids. V shed 4 bases, J shed 2 bases, and the junction held 6 bases outside the gene matches. DNA of the CDR3: TGTGCCAGCAGCCCCACTAGCGGGGGAAACACAGATACGCAGTATTTT. As protein: CASSPTSGGNTDTQYF.

A note on this clonotype: In this CDR3 the conserved last residue, phenylalanine or tryptophan, is missing, so a read error is likely. The chain employs TRBV20-1 and TRBJ2-1; tentatively, D is TRBD2 (6 bases). The germline V gene encodes CDR1 DFQATT and CDR2 SNEGSKA (reference sequence). Trimming removed 0 bases at V and 10 bases at J, with 16 bases between. The CDR3 loop spans 14 amino acids. In DNA, the CDR3 is TGCAGTGCTAGAGATTATGGCGGGACCCCGGAGCAGTTCCTC. Amino acids: CSARDYGGTPEQFL.

This clonotype was recorded many times. The chain has TRBV4-1 and TRBJ1-6; D call uncertain. V lost 1 base to trimming and J lost 6 bases, with 7 bases between them. This CDR3 has 14 residues. Looked up from germline, CDR1 is MGHRA and CDR2 is YSYEKL. CDR3 in amino acids: CASSQGRVNSPLHF. The CDR3 DNA reads TGCGCCAGCAGCCAAGGCCGGGTTAATTCACCCCTCCACTTT.

This clonotype occurred a few times. J is TRBJ2-4 and V is TRBV5-1; 7 nucleotides agree with TRBD2. The CDR3 is made up of 13 amino acids. CDR1 and CDR2 from the germline V gene are SGHRS and YFSETQ. V trimming: 0 bases; J trimming: 13 bases; junction bases outside the gene matches: 7. CDR3 nucleotides: TGCGCCAGCAGCTTGGAGAGCTCCGGGGGGCAGTACTTC. Its protein is CASSLESSGGQYF.

Regarding this clonotype: The junction departs from the called germline gene at one end, perhaps through a read error. V is TRBV7-8 and J is TRBJ1-2, with no clear D. The CDR3 length is 16 residues. CDR1 SGHVS and CDR2 FQNEAQ come from the germline V gene. Written as DNA, the CDR3 is TGTGCCAACAGCTCCCCCGTCACACAAACTAACTATGGCTACACCTTC. Translating it yields CANSSPVTQTNYGYTF.